This T cell receptor (beta chain) is from a study of control samples from healthy donors and cancer patients. Deletions cut 5 bases from V and 0 bases from J, with 17 bases between. CDR1 is SGHTA, CDR2 FQGTGA, per germline. There are 16 residues in the CDR3. TCRdb's copy holds only in-frame clones and misses some; the assay was immunoSEQ multiplex PCR. Among 100,000 to 150,000 clones listed, 75% to 95% were seen once. Sequencing input: blood. The clonotype was recovered from a middle-aged man in good health. The chain joins TRBV7-3 to TRBJ2-7; possibly TRBD2 for D (6 bases). Here the CDR3 DNA reads TGTGCCAGCAGCACCACAGCGGGCGGGTCCTCCTACGAGCAGTACTTC. This sequence encodes CASSTTAGGSSYEQYF.